These T cell receptor beta chains were read from a single sample in a study of tumor and adjacent non-tumor tissue in lung cancer. TCRdb processed the multiplex PCR reads anew with MiXCR; each CDR3 protein has one entry. In the table there are some 100,000 distinct CDR3 sequences, around 75% of which are singletons. Sequencing used lung tumor tissue. These receptors were collected from a woman in her fifties or sixties with non-small cell lung cancer. CDR3s include the opening cysteine and the closing phenylalanine or tryptophan.

CIVGDRGYEKLFF	TRBV29-1
CNAPSPNEDQYF	TRBV20-1
CASSLVSGHNIDTHYF	TRBV5-6
CASSRQGTGIYGYIF	TRBV6-5
CASSKSRGSANEKLFF	TRBV5-5
CASSPRLAGESTWELFF	TRBV11-1
CASNLAGALYEQFF	TRBV11-1
CASSRDSQETQYF	TRBV18
CSAPRLRTDTHYF	TRBV20-1
CSVFEGSSPYNEQFF	TRBV29-1
CSARTGPATEELFF	TRBV20-1
CSNSLIQSETQYF	TRBV11-1
CASTLRQEGTDTQYF	TRBV5-1
CASSTNADTQYF	TRBV11-1
CASSSTRTSGRYEQYF	TRBV6-2/TRBV6-3
CASGAAGNQPQYF	TRBV6-1
CTSSLEKHLNTEAFF	TRBV11-1
CASSWDPVGYEQYF	TRBV11-2
CASSPKGQGKYTEAFF	TRBV18
CVSSSEPLSTQYF	TRBV11-2
CASSLVRGQPQHF	TRBV28
CASSYEVASPLHF	TRBV6-2/TRBV6-3